These T cell receptor beta chains were read from a single sample in a study of T cell clonotyping in hematopoietic cell transplantation. TCRdb's table, derived via immunoSEQ multiplex PCR, lists solely in-frame clones and lacks some. The repertoire consists of fewer than 100,000 clones, with 90% to 97% occurring once and the leading ten covering under 2%. The input for sequencing was peripheral blood mononuclear cells, taken before stem cell transplant. Receptor source: a woman aged 45 to 65 with acute myeloid leukemia. Some clones in this sample may be carry-over from other donors' samples. The CDR3 runs from the conserved cysteine through the conserved F or W. Fields, in order: clone size, V gene, J gene, D gene, CDR3 DNA, CDR3 protein. D genes are given only for firm matches. Expanded clones get a size class; other rows say once, few or many, or leave the size out.

abundance: NA
v_gene: TRBV30
j_gene: TRBJ2-6
d_gene: NA
CDR3nt: TGTGCCTGGAGTGCATATCAGGCGACCTTCTCTGGGGCCAACGTCCTGACTTTC
CDR3aa: CAWSAYQATFSGANVLTF

abundance: NA
v_gene: TRBV25-1
j_gene: TRBJ2-2
d_gene: NA
CDR3nt: TGTGCCAGCGGCGCTCCGGGGCTAAACACCGGGGAGCTGTTTTTT
CDR3aa: CASGAPGLNTGELFF

abundance: NA
v_gene: TRBV30
j_gene: TRBJ2-2
d_gene: TRBD1
CDR3nt: TGTGCCTGGAGCGGACAGGGGATCGGGGAGCTGTTTTTT
CDR3aa: CAWSGQGIGELFF

abundance: NA
v_gene: TRBV19
j_gene: TRBJ1-5
d_gene: NA
CDR3nt: TGTGCCAGTAGTATAGTCGTGGGTCAGCCCCAGCATTTT
CDR3aa: CASSIVVGQPQHF

abundance: NA
v_gene: TRBV7-3
j_gene: TRBJ1-2
d_gene: NA
CDR3nt: TGTGCCAGCAGCCCGGGGGTGTTAGGCTACACCTTC
CDR3aa: CASSPGVLGYTF

abundance: once
v_gene: TRBV6-1
j_gene: TRBJ1-2
d_gene: NA
CDR3nt: TGTGCCAGCAGTGGGGAGACAGGTTCGATGGGGGGCTACACCTTC
CDR3aa: CASSGETGSMGGYTF

abundance: NA
v_gene: TRBV18
j_gene: TRBJ2-7
d_gene: NA
CDR3nt: TGTGCCAGCTCACCCATCCCAGGGCAGGGAGGCAACGAGCAGTACTTC
CDR3aa: CASSPIPGQGGNEQYF

abundance: NA
v_gene: TRBV19
j_gene: TRBJ1-1
d_gene: NA
CDR3nt: TGTGCCAGTCGGTACGGGGAGACTGAAGCTTTCTTT
CDR3aa: CASRYGETEAFF

abundance: NA
v_gene: TRBV5-4
j_gene: TRBJ1-3
d_gene: NA
CDR3nt: TGTGCCAGCAGCTTGGACGGGGACAAGGTTAGAAACACCATATATTTT
CDR3aa: CASSLDGDKVRNTIYF

abundance: NA
v_gene: TRBV30
j_gene: TRBJ1-1
d_gene: TRBD1
CDR3nt: TGTGCCTGGAGTGTAGGGACAGCACGGGCTGAAGCTTTCTTT
CDR3aa: CAWSVGTARAEAFF

abundance: NA
v_gene: TRBV29-1
j_gene: TRBJ2-3
d_gene: NA
CDR3nt: TGCAGCGTTGAAAGGGACAGCACAGATACGCAGTATTTT
CDR3aa: CSVERDSTDTQYF

abundance: NA
v_gene: TRBV19
j_gene: TRBJ2-7
d_gene: TRBD2
CDR3nt: TGTGCCAGTAGTATCGTTCTAGCGGGAGACGAGCAGTACTTC
CDR3aa: CASSIVLAGDEQYF

abundance: NA
v_gene: TRBV5-6
j_gene: TRBJ1-5
d_gene: NA
CDR3nt: TGTGCCAGCAGCTTGGTGGGAGTCGTCCAGCCCCAGCATTTT
CDR3aa: CASSLVGVVQPQHF

abundance: NA
v_gene: TRBV6-5
j_gene: TRBJ2-5
d_gene: TRBD2
CDR3nt: TGTGCCAGCAGTTCGATTAGCGGGAGGGGTTGGGAGACCCAGTACTTC
CDR3aa: CASSSISGRGWETQYF

abundance: NA
v_gene: TRBV5-1
j_gene: TRBJ2-2
d_gene: TRBD1
CDR3nt: TGCGCCAGCAGCACCTCGACAGGGGGCACCGGGGAGCTGTTTTTT
CDR3aa: CASSTSTGGTGELFF

abundance: once
v_gene: TRBV27
j_gene: TRBJ1-5
d_gene: TRBD1
CDR3nt: TGTGCCAGCAGTTTAGGTTGGGCAGGGGGCGCAAGTCAGCCCCAGCATTTT
CDR3aa: CASSLGWAGGASQPQHF

abundance: NA
v_gene: TRBV6-5
j_gene: TRBJ1-2
d_gene: TRBD1
CDR3nt: TGTGCCAGCAGTTGGACAGGGGAAGGCTACACCTTC
CDR3aa: CASSWTGEGYTF

abundance: NA
v_gene: TRBV30
j_gene: TRBJ1-6
d_gene: NA
CDR3nt: TGTGCCTGGAGTGTTTGGGGGAATAATTCACCCCTCCACTTT
CDR3aa: CAWSVWGNNSPLHF

abundance: NA
v_gene: TRBV6-6
j_gene: TRBJ2-3
d_gene: TRBD2
CDR3nt: TGTGCCAGCAGTAATAGCGGGGGCGGCACAGATACGCAGTATTTT
CDR3aa: CASSNSGGGTDTQYF

abundance: NA
v_gene: TRBV30
j_gene: TRBJ2-3
d_gene: TRBD2
CDR3nt: TGTGCCTGGAACCGACTAGCGGGAGTTCCAGATACGCAGTATTTT
CDR3aa: CAWNRLAGVPDTQYF

abundance: NA
v_gene: TRBV28
j_gene: TRBJ2-2
d_gene: TRBD2
CDR3nt: TGTGCCAGCAGTTCTTCAAGCGGGAGGAACACCGGGGAGCTGTTTTTT
CDR3aa: CASSSSSGRNTGELFF

abundance: NA
v_gene: TRBV9
j_gene: TRBJ1-2
d_gene: TRBD1
CDR3nt: TGTGCCAGCAGCGCACGGGGGACAGGAGCTAACTATGGCTACACCTTC
CDR3aa: CASSARGTGANYGYTF

abundance: NA
v_gene: TRBV11-2
j_gene: TRBJ2-2
d_gene: TRBD2
CDR3nt: TGTGCCAGCAGCGCTTGGACTAGAAAGAACACCGGGGAGCTGTTTTTT
CDR3aa: CASSAWTRKNTGELFF

abundance: NA
v_gene: TRBV30
j_gene: TRBJ1-1
d_gene: NA
CDR3nt: TGTGCCTGGAGTGTGGCGATGGTGAACACTGAAGCTTTCTTT
CDR3aa: CAWSVAMVNTEAFF